The T cell receptor (beta chain) described here comes from a study of cytomegalovirus exposure and HLA in healthy donors. Notes on this clone: Its target is not known.

Libraries were prepared by immunoSEQ multiplex PCR; TCRdb keeps only in-frame clonotypes and omits some of them. The table has about 260,000 clones, roughly 91% seen once. The CDR3 has 14 amino acids. Deletions cut 8 bases from V and 0 bases from J, with 11 bases between. Germline lookup yields CDR1 SEHNR and CDR2 FQNEAQ (reference sequence). Study-wide findings and caveats: Researchers counted some 150 TCR beta chains as cytomegalovirus-associated.

The chain combines TRBV7-9 with TRBJ1-3, with D hard to call. The receptor was isolated from a woman aged 30 to 39 in good health and CMV-seronegative. The sequenced material came from PBMCs. CDR3 in DNA: TGTGCCAGCTCTAGGGCCGACTCTGGAAACACCATATATTTT. Protein: CASSRADSGNTIYF.